The entry below describes one T cell receptor beta chain. The data were taken from a study of early stage breast cancer tumors. Study-wide context: Of around 15 invasive breast tumors, more than nine were hormone receptor-positive, HER2-negative.

The germline gives CDR1 LGHNA, CDR2 YSLEER. The CDR3 is made up of 12 amino acids. Trimming shortened V by 1 base and J by 8 bases, and 6 bases separated the two germline ends. TCRdb's table, derived via immunoSEQ multiplex PCR, lists solely in-frame clones and lacks some. The sample holds tens of thousands of clones; roughly 80% are singletons and the top ten take 3.4%. This sequence originates from a person in their thirties with breast cancer. Sequenced: blood. This chain uses TRBV4-3 with TRBJ2-1; D not certain. The CDR3 region has the DNA TGCGCCAGCAGCCAAGGACGGGATGAGCAGTTCTTC. Translation gives CASSQGRDEQFF.